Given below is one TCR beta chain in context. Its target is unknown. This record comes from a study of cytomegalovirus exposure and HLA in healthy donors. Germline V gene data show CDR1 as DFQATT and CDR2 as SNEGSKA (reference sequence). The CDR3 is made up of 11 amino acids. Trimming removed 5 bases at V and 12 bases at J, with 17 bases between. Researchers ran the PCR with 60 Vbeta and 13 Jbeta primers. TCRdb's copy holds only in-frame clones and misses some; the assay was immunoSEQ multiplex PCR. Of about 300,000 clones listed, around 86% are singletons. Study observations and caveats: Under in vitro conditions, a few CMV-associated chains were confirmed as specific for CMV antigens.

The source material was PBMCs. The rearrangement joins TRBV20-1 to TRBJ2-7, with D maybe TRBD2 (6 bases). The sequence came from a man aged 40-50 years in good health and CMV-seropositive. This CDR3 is CSAETGTPSYF. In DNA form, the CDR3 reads TGCAGTGCTGAGACCGGGACTCCCTCGTACTTC.